This TCR beta chain was captured in a study of metastatic and nonmetastatic thyroid tumors (dated by TCRdb to the early 2020s). Background on the whole study: Repertoires from peripheral blood and from tumor or nodule tissue samples of malignant and benign thyroid patients were compared. Results and caveats for the whole study, not just this receptor: In both blood and tumor samples, TCR beta diversity was reported to be significantly higher in malignant tumors than in benign nodules.

The method was PCR. TCRdb shows the sequencer as Illumina HiSeq 4000. The TCR beta-chain CDR3 region of each patient was profiled by high-throughput sequencing. Processing in the source paper ran as follows. The researchers built a classifier to tell apart papillary thyroid cancer patients with distant metastasis, based on CDR3 differences among clinicopathological groups. The Shannon index was used to measure repertoire diversity, and the Morisita-Horn index was used to measure how similar tumor and blood repertoires were. In TCRdb, the public reads were trimmed at Q25 with fastp and aligned with MiXCR, with productive beta chains retained. V and J calls and clone size were set by TCRdb, not the authors. The sample contains 50,000 or so clones, approximately 24% of them found a single time. Approximately 3.8% of the sample is in the top ten clones. None of the patients had been given any treatment before thyroid surgery. Using T-cell receptor beta sequencing, the researchers looked back retrospectively at clinical samples from patients, gathered between about 2012 and 2019.

CDR1 and CDR2 (MNHNS, SASEGT) derive from the germline V gene. Spanning cysteine to phenylalanine, the CDR3 consists of 18 amino acids. Solely the CDR3 DNA is kept, with 54 bases framed from the first base. V is reduced by 2 bases and J by 3 bases, leaving a spacing of 17 bases between them. By how much of the sample it makes up, this clone is medium-sized (0.01 to 0.1%). There is no known antigen for this receptor. No clone much larger than this one lies a single base away; base qualities are absent. The chain is assembled from TRBV6-1 and TRBJ1-6; TRBD1 is possibly the D segment (5 matching bases). Sequencing was performed on blood. The receptor's source is a male donor with papillary thyroid cancer or a benign thyroid nodule (not recorded which). Some clones in this sample may be carry-over from other donors' samples. This receptor has the CDR3 CASSEKLSGLSYNSPLHF. The DNA sequence follows: TGTGCCAGCAGTGAAAAATTATCGGGACTCAGCTATAATTCACCCCTCCACTTT.